This T cell receptor (beta chain) is drawn from a study of cytomegalovirus exposure and HLA in healthy donors listed by TCRdb under 2017. With respect to the entire study: In an earlier analysis of around 540 of the donors, about 270 Gb of sequence data and 95 million to 130 million unique TCR beta sequences from 180 million or so T cells were reported. About 310 gigabases of sequencing data and approximately 85 million unique TCR sequences were included in an early release covering about 700 HLA-typed donors. Of the approximately 370 genotyped donors, approximately 80% were placed in the genetic ancestry cluster associated with self-reported Caucasian donors. The aim of the study was to test whether cataloging public T cell receptors could identify signatures of past pathogen exposure. The study profiled the T cell repertoires of under 850 subjects by immunosequencing and related them to cytomegalovirus serostatus. Along with the approximately 600-subject first cohort, a separate validation cohort of around 110 different subjects was used. To predict cytomegalovirus infection status, the study brought together high-throughput TCR immunosequencing, statistical association of individual TCRs with disease status, and machine learning. A later analysis re-examined previously published TCR beta repertoires from hundreds of donors and added high-resolution HLA genotyping to investigate patterns of TCR occurrence. In the later analysis, no new phenotypic data were used to find candidate immune exposures; instead, reliance was placed on TCR beta sequences and their occurrence across donors. An earlier analysis of 587 of the donors used high-throughput TCR beta sequencing to judge whether each TCR beta V gene segment behaved as functional or pseudogenic. Donor age, sex, ethnicity and CMV serostatus were collected together with the repertoire data. A later genetic analysis took genome-wide SNP genotypes for about 65% of the roughly 670 donors and used that subset as a discovery cohort. All discovery cohort repertoires had been generated using a single sequencing platform. HLA typing covered class I and class II loci at four-digit resolution. The number of donors typed differed by locus, with 629-630 for A, B, C, DRB1 and DQB1, approximately 500 for DQA1, about 610 for DPA1, and around 450 for DPB1. Four to six DR-DQ haplotypes were handled as single units for association and clustering, since linkage in the cohort was strong. On average, 235,054 unique TCR beta nucleotide sequences were sequenced per donor among some 430 genotyped donors of the cohort, with roughly 18% of those sequences being non-productive. General conclusions and limits of the study: Some IMGT-functional V segments, including TRBV6-2 and TRBV6-3, could not be told apart with the 87-base-pair reads, so those segments were excluded. According to a later analysis, most CMV-associated TCR beta chains appeared to be HLA-restricted, and the HLA associations seemed to be driven largely by CMV exposure. HLA typing was unavailable for some donors at each locus, so association tests used only the typed subset. Strong co-occurrence of HLA alleles, especially DR and DQ, made assigning TCR associations to individual alleles difficult. In vitro tests confirmed that a few of the cytomegalovirus-associated TCR beta chains recognize cytomegalovirus antigens. Because counts were too low, more than 15 rarely observed V segments, including chromosome 9 orphons, were excluded from the earlier analysis of roughly 580 of the donors. According to a later genetic analysis, donors in an Asian-associated ancestry cluster had fewer N-insertions in productive TCRs than the approximately 670-donor mean. CMV serostatus was the only immune exposure information available for the cohort. A later analysis reported that several top co-occurrence clusters appeared linked to parvovirus B19, influenza, CMV and Epstein-Barr virus. In a later analysis, HLA-associated TCR beta chains were found to be more clonally expanded and to have lower generation probabilities than equally common non-associated chains. In a later genetic analysis, a missense DCLRE1C variant was associated with V-gene and J-gene trimming of TCR beta chains, and the association was replicated in an independent cohort. Sequencing depth was assumed to be roughly uniform across donors in the presence/absence analyses, though that assumption may not hold. A cluster of highly shared sequence variants was judged likely to represent a technical artifact of the sequencing pipeline. Cytomegalovirus status was reported to be diagnosed by the classifier with high specificity and sensitivity in both the original and validation cohorts. In a later analysis, the rate of TCR association differed among HLA loci, with DRB1 alleles having the most associated TCRs and HLA-C alleles having the fewest. Linkage disequilibrium might explain the correlated functional status among segregating V segments, but an unknown experimental factor could not be ruled out. A later analysis associated 17,000 or so TCR beta sequences with specific HLA alleles at a false discovery rate of 0.05. The study listed 164 TCR beta chains as associated with cytomegalovirus. A further reported finding was that TCR beta sequences accurately predicted the HLA-A and HLA-B alleles for most subjects in the first cohort. The authors suggested that the approach could potentially be extended to other disease states and immunological phenotypes. In an earlier analysis of roughly 560 of the donors, most TCR beta V segments were observed in productive rearrangements about 87% or about 30% of the time, broadly matching IMGT annotations. The cohort was sequenced for TCR beta chains only, and without alpha or paired-chain data the features that could be detected were limited. Most TCR sequences were seen in very few donors, while some public TCRs were found in many individuals.

As for this clone: Its antigen is not yet known.

In total, more than 500 healthy bone marrow donors made up the cohort. At the time of sampling, all cohort members were nominally healthy, though unrecorded immune exposures were likely present. The donor tested CMV seronegative, placing the donor among the 350 or so seronegative members of the cohort. A peripheral blood sample was provided by each donor, and peripheral blood mononuclear cells were used for TCR beta sequencing. Genomic DNA extraction from the blood cell samples was performed with the Qiagen DNeasy Blood Extraction Kit. The library was built by means of the immunoSEQ multiplex PCR assay. For the multiplex PCR, a mixture combining 60 forward primers for TCR Vbeta segments and 13 reverse primers for TCR Jbeta segments was used. The CDR3 region of rearranged TCR beta genes was amplified from genomic DNA with a multiplex PCR assay. The Illumina HiSeq System was used to sequence the amplified TCR beta libraries as 87-base-pair reads. Regarding the original processing steps: In a later analysis, approximately 74 million unique TCR beta chains were counted across the approximately 620 repertoires, and roughly 9.9 million of these chains were shared by at least two donors. To remove PCR and sequencing errors, raw reads were error-corrected and collapsed into unique sequences using a nearest-neighbor algorithm that merged closely related sequences. Alignment of CDR3 sequences to IMGT reference sequences was used to assign V, D and J gene segments. For a sequence to be retained, a match of at least six nucleotides to both a V gene segment and a J gene segment was required. Rearrangements were called productive when the CDR3 lacked stop codons and stayed in frame with V and J; all others were non-productive. CDR3 was defined according to IMGT convention as the region running from the second conserved V-encoded cysteine to the conserved J-encoded phenylalanine. The earlier analysis of more than 450 of the donors excluded sequences that lacked an unambiguous match to a single V gene segment. An earlier analysis of 587 of the donors classified V segments as functional when productive rearrangements were above 56.7% and as segregating when the standard deviation between donors was above 5%. To diagnose cytomegalovirus status from the catalog of TCR beta chain sequences, a statistical classification framework was built. In a later analysis, V and J genes were assigned by comparing TCR nucleotide sequences against IMGT/GENE-DB human TR gene sequences. The TCRdist pipeline was used in a later analysis to assign CDR3 sequences and most-parsimonious VDJ recombination scenarios. In a later analysis, each TCR beta chain was defined by its CDR3 amino acid sequence together with its V-gene family, and reads without a unique V-gene family were excluded. In a later analysis, 500 to 700 highly shared, low-generation-probability nucleotide sequences were removed to address suspected cross-contamination and a sequencing artifact. For each public chain, a later analysis derived a clonal expansion index from normalized ranks of inferred template counts within each repertoire. A later analysis computed generation probabilities with a VDJ recombination model fitted to out-of-frame rearrangements, and checked the results against IGoR. In a later analysis, TCR-TCR, TCR-HLA and TCR-CMV co-occurrence was scored with hypergeometric tests, and a repertoire-size bias correction was applied to TCR pairs. False discovery rates were estimated in a later analysis by permuting HLA or CMV assignments 20 times. In a later analysis, co-occurring TCRs were grouped using DBSCAN, and TCRdist sequence similarity was added for clustering within HLA-allele-positive subsets. Repertoires with fewer than 30,000 or more than 120,000 public chains, plus five repertoires with anomalous nucleotide sharing, were excluded from co-occurrence clustering. TCRdb provides this immuneACCESS table in a form limited to in-frame rearrangements. Some clones are lacking; in checked studies, under half of them reflect an unresolved V gene, and why the rest are absent is not known. The D gene and trimming were derived from the DNA, and the V and J assignments and clone size from that table. The sample's own table lists about 99,000 clones. The ten largest clones add up to approximately 3.7% of the sample.

The CDR3 numbers 13 residues from cysteine through phenylalanine. The sequence is cut down to CDR3 DNA, 39 bases in frame from base 1. The germline V gene (reference sequence) provides CDR1 SSHAT and CDR2 FNYEAQ. Trimming removed 1 base from V and 3 bases from J, leaving 6 bases between the germline ends. The TCR comes from a man in his forties or fifties in good health and CMV-seronegative. The sequence links TRBV7-7 to TRBJ1-1; the D gene is unclear. Sequenced: PBMCs. The CDR3 region reads CASSLGEDTEAFF. DNA sequence: TGTGCCAGCAGCTTAGGAGAGGACACTGAAGCTTTCTTT.